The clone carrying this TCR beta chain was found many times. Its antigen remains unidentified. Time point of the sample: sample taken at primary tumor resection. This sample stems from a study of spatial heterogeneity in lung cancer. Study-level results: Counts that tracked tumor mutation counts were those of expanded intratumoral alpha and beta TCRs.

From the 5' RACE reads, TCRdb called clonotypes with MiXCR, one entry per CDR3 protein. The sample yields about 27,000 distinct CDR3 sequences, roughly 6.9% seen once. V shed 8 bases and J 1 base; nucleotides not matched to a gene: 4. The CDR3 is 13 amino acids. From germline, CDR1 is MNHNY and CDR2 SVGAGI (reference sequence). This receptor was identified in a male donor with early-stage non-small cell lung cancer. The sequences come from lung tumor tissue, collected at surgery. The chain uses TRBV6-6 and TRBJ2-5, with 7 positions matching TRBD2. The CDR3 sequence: CASGGEIQETQYF. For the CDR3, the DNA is TGTGCCAGCGGGGGGGAGATCCAAGAGACCCAGTACTTC.